This entry is about one T cell receptor beta chain. Its specificity is not known. With the read ending 3 residues before the CDR3 end, the germline J gene is used to fill in that end. The V gene's germline CDR1 is GTSNPN and CDR2 SVGIG (reference sequence). The CDR3 runs to 13 residues. Trimming took off 2 bases at V and 4 bases at J, with 9 bases between the two ends. This record belongs to a study of T cells in women clearing cervical HPV infection. Study context: Controls gave blood once infection was undetectable; cases at lesion identification. Study-level points and caveats: Cases carried less TRBV6-7 than controls: roughly 0.11% versus 0.16%. Timing of associations relative to infection is unclear; T-cell subsets were not isolated.

Average input was roughly 1,200 ng genomic DNA for immunoSEQ TCR beta CDR3 amplification. Data came from immunoSEQ multiplex PCR; TCRdb stores just in-frame clones and leaves some out. Its table lists tens of thousands of clones. This receptor was taken from a woman between 18 and 70 years old with a cervical HPV16 infection that either progressed to CIN3+ or cleared (not recorded which). The sequencing input was blood buffy coat. The chain carries TRBV30 and TRBJ2-1; no clear D gene. The covered CDR3 bases are TGTGCCTGGAGTCCCCGACTTTACAATGAG. The encoded protein is CAWSPRLYNE. The entire CDR3 sequence reads CAWSPRLYNEQFF.